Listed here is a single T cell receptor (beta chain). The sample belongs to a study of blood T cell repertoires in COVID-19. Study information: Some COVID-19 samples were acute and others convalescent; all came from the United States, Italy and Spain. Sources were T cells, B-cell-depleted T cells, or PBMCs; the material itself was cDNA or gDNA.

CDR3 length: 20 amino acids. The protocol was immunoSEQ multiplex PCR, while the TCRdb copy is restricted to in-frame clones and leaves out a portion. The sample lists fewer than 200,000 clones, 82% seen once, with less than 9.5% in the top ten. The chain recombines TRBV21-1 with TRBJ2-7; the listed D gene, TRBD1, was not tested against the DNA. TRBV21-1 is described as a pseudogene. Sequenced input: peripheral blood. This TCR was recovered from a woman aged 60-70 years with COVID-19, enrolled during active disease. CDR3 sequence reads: CASSKRGDQDRGLGSYEQYF. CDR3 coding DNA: TGTGCCAGCAGCAAAAGGGGTGACCAGGACAGGGGGTTAGGGTCCTACGAGCAGTACTTC.